Listed below are T cell receptor beta chains from one sample, sequenced in a study of OX40 agonist ivuxolimab in advanced cancers. Measured with immunoSEQ multiplex PCR; TCRdb has only the in-frame clones, and not every one. Of about 69,000 clones in the sample, approximately 91% are singletons; the top ten hold about 0.3%. The specimen comprised CD4+ or CD8+ T cells sorted from blood, sampled in a trial of the OX40 agonist ivuxolimab. The receptors derive from an adult with an advanced solid tumor such as melanoma, head and neck, liver or kidney cancer. The CDR3 runs from the conserved cysteine through the conserved F or W. The order of the fields is clone size, V gene, J gene, D gene, CDR3 DNA, CDR3 protein. The D gene is left open where the match is weak. Not all rows give a size; the values are once, few, many and, for expanded clones, a class.

>-|TRBV5-8|TRBJ1-1|-
TGTGCCAGCAGCCTTCGACAGAGCCGGACTGAAGCTTTCTTT
CASSLRQSRTEAFF
>-|TRBV29-1|TRBJ2-1|TRBD1
TGCAGCGTTGACGGGACAGGGAATTCGAATGAGCAGTTCTTC
CSVDGTGNSNEQFF
>-|TRBV5-1|TRBJ1-4|-
TGCGCCAGCAGCCATGGGGGGGAAAAACTGTTTTTT
CASSHGGEKLFF
>-|TRBV5-1|TRBJ2-5|TRBD1
TGCGCCAGCAGCTTAGGGACAGGGAGGGAGACCCAGTACTTC
CASSLGTGRETQYF
>-|TRBV7-8|TRBJ1-1|-
TGTGCCAGCAGCTTAGTGAGCAGGACGAACACTGAAGCTTTCTTT
CASSLVSRTNTEAFF
>-|TRBV9|TRBJ1-2|-
TGTGCCAGCAGCGGGACTGGACGGCCGATACTGGCCTTC
CASSGTGRPILAF
>-|TRBV6-1|TRBJ2-2|-
TGTGCCAGCACTGAGGTTCTGAACACCGGGGAGCTGTTTTTT
CASTEVLNTGELFF
>few|TRBV11-3|TRBJ2-7|-
TGTGCCAGCAGCTTAGGATTCGGGGTATCCTACGAGCAGTACTTC
CASSLGFGVSYEQYF
>-|TRBV28|TRBJ2-2|TRBD2
TGTGCCAGCAGTTCGGGACTAGCGGGGCGCACCGGGGAGCTGTTTTTT
CASSSGLAGRTGELFF
>-|TRBV19|TRBJ2-5|-
TGTGCCAGTGGGTACGGACAGCACCAAGAGACCCAGTACTTC
CASGYGQHQETQYF
>once|TRBV14|TRBJ1-5|-
TGTGCCAGCAGCCAAGATCGGGGTCAGCCCCAGCATTTT
CASSQDRGQPQHF
>-|TRBV11-2|TRBJ2-4|-
TGTGCCAGCAGCTTCCAGGGGTCAGATCTTCAGTACTTC
CASSFQGSDLQYF
>-|TRBV29-1|TRBJ1-1|-
TGCAGCGTTGACGAAATGAACACTGAAGCTTTCTTT
CSVDEMNTEAFF
>-|TRBV6-1|TRBJ1-5|-
TGTGCCAGCAGTGAACCCAGGGCCAATCAGCCCCAGCATTTT
CASSEPRANQPQHF
>-|TRBV25-1|TRBJ2-3|TRBD1
TGTGCCAGCAGTGAAACTGGACAGGCGATAACTAGCACAGATACGCAGTATTTT
CASSETGQAITSTDTQYF
>-|TRBV7-3|TRBJ2-1|TRBD2
TGTGCCAGCAGCGCTAGCGGGAGCTCCTACAATGAGCAGTTCTTC
CASSASGSSYNEQFF
>once|TRBV6-6|TRBJ2-3|-
TGTGCCAGCAGCCCCGGGACTCCGGGACGAACAGATACGCAGTATTTT
CASSPGTPGRTDTQYF
>-|TRBV5-1|TRBJ1-2|-
TGCGCCAGCAGCTTAGCTTTCGCCGGCTACACCTTC
CASSLAFAGYTF
>-|TRBV7-2|TRBJ2-7|-
TGTGCCAGCAGCTCTCCGGGACTCCGCTACGAGCAGTACTTC
CASSSPGLRYEQYF
>-|TRBV9|TRBJ2-7|-
TGTGCCAGCAGCGTAGGGCCACTCTACGAGCAGTACTTC
CASSVGPLYEQYF
>-|TRBV25-1|TRBJ2-2|-
TGTGCCACTACGCGGGGAACGAACACCGGGGAGCTGTTTTTT
CATTRGTNTGELFF